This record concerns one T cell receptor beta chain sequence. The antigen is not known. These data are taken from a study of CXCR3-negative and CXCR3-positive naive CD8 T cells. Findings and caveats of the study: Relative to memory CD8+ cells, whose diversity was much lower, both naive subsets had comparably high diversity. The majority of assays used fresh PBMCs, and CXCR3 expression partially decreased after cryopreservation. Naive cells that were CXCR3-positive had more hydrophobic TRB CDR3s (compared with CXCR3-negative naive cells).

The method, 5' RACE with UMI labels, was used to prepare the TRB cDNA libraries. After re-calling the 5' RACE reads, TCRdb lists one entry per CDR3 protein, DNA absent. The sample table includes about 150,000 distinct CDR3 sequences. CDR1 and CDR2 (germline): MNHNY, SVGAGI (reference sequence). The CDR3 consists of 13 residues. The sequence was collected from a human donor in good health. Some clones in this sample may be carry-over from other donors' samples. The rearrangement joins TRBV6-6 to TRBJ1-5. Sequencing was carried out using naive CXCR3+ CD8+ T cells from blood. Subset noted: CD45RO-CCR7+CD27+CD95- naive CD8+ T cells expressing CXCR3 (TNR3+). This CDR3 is CASSLGGGQPQHF.